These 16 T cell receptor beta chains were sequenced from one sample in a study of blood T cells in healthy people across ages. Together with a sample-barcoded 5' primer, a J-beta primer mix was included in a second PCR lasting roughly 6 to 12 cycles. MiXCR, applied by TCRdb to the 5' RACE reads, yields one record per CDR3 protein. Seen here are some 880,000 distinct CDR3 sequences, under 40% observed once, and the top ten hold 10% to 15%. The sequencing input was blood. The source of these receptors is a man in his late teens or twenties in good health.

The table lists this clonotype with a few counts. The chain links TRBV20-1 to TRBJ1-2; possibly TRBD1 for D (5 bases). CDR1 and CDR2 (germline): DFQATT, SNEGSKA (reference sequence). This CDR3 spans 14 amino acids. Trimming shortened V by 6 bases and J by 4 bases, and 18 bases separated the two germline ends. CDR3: CSALGGGFGYGYTF. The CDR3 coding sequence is TGCAGTGCCCTCGGGGGAGGGTTTGGCTATGGCTACACCTTC.

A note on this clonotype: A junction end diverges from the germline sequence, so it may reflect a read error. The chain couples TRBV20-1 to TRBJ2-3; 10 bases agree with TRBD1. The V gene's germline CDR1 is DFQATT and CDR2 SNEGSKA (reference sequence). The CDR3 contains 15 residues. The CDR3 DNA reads TGCAGTGCTCTTGGACAGGGGGGGACCACAGATGCGCAGTATTTT. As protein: CSALGQGGTTDAQYF.

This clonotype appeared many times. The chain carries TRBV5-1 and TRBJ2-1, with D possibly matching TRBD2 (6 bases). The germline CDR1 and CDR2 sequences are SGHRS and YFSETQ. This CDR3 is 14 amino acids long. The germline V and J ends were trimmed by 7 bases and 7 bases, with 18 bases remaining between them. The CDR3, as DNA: TGCGCCAGCGAAAGGACTCGGGGGAGGAATGAGCAGTTCTTC. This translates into CASERTRGRNEQFF.

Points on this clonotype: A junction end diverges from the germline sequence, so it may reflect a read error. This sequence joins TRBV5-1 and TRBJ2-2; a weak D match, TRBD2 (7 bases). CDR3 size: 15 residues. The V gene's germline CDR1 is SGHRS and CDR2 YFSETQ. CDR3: CAGSLSGGGTGELFF. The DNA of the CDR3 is TGCGCCGGCAGCTTGTCGGGGGGCGGAACCGGGGAGCTGTTTTTT.

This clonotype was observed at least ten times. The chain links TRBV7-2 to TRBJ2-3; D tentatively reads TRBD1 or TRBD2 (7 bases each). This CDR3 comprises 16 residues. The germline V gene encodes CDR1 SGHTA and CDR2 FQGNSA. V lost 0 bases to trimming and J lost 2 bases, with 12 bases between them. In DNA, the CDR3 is TGTGCCAGCAGCTTAGCGCGGGGGACAGCCACAGATACGCAGTATTTT. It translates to CASSLARGTATDTQYF. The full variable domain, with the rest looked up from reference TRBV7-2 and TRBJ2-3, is GAGVSQSPSNKVTEKGKDVELRCDPISGHTALYWYRQSLGQGLEFLIYFQGNSAPDKSGLPSDRFSAERTGGSVSTLTIQRTQQEDSAVYLCASSLARGTATDTQYFGPGTRLTVL.

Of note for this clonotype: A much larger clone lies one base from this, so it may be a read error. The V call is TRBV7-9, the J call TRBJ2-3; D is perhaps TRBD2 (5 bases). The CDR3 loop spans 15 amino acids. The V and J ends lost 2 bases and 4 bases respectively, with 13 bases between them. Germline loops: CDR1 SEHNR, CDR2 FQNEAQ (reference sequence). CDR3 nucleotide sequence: TGTGCCAGCAGCTTACGGGAAGGGCCCCCAGATACGCAGTATTTT. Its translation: CASSLREGPPDTQYF.

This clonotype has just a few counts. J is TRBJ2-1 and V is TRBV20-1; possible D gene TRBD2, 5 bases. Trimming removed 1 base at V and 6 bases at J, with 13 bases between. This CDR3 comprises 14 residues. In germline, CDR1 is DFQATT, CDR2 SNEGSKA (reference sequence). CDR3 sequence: CSARAPGGPNEQFF. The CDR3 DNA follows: TGCAGTGCTAGAGCCCCAGGAGGCCCCAATGAGCAGTTCTTC.

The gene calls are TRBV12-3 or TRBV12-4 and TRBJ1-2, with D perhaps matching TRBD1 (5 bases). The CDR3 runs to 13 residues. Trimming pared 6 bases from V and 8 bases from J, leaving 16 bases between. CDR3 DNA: TGTGCCAGCAGAGTGACCGCCGGGGGGGGCTACACCTTC. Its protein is CASRVTAGGGYTF.

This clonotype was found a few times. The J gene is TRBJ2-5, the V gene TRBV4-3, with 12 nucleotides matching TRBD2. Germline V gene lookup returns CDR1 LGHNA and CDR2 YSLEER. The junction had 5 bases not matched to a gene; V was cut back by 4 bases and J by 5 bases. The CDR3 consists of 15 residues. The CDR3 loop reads CASSLTSGGMETQYF. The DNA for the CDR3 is TGCGCCAGCAGCCTAACTAGCGGGGGGATGGAGACCCAGTACTTC.

Here the CDR3 reads CASSSHRTSGGADTQYF. The CDR3 bases are TGTGCCAGCAGCTCGCACAGGACTAGCGGGGGGGCAGATACGCAGTATTTT. The chain employs TRBV7-2 and TRBJ2-3, with 15 nucleotides matching TRBD2. This CDR3 comprises 17 residues. Germline loops: CDR1 SGHTA, CDR2 FQGNSA. With 4 bases clipped from V and 4 bases from J, the junction kept 6 bases outside the gene matches.

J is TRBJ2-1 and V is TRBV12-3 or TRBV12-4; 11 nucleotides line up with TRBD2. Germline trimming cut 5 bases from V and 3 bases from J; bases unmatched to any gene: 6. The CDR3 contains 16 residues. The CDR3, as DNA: TGTGCCAGCAGTCCGGTGACTAGCGGGGACTACAATGAGCAGTTCTTC. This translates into CASSPVTSGDYNEQFF.

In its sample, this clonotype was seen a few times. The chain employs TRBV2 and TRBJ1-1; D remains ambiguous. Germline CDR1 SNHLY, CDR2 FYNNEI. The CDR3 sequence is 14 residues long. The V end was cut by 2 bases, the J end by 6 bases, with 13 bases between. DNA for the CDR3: TGTGCCAGCAGTGAATCCGGGAATGACCCTGAAGCTTTCTTT. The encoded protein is CASSESGNDPEAFF.

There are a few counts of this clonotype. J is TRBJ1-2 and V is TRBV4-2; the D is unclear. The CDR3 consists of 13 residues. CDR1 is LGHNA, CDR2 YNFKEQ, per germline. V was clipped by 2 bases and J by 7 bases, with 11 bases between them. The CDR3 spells CASSQRRTGGYTF. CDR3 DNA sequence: TGTGCCAGCAGCCAACGACGGACGGGTGGCTACACCTTC.

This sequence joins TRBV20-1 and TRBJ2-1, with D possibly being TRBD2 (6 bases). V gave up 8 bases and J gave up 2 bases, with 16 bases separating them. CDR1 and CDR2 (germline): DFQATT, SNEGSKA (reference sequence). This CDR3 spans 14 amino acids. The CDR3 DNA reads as TGCAGTATTTCTAGCGTCGGGGCCTACAATGAGCAGTTCTTC. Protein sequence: CSISSVGAYNEQFF.

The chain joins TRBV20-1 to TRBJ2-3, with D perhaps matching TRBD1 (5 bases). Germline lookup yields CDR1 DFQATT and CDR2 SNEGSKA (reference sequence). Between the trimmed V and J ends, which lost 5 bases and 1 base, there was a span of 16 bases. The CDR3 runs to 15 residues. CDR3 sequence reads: CSALTAGHGTDTQYF. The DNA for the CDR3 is TGCAGTGCTCTTACGGCAGGGCATGGCACAGATACGCAGTATTTT.

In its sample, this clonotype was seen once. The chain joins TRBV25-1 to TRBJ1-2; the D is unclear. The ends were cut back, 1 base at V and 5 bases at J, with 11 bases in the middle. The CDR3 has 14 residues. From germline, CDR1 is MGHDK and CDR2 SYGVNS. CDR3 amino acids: CASSELFSGYGYTF. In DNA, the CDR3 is TGTGCCAGCAGTGAATTATTTTCCGGTTATGGCTACACCTTC.